One sample yielded the 21 T cell receptor beta chains listed below, sequenced in a study of T cell repertoires in cytomegalovirus infection. One entry per CDR3 protein results from TCRdb running MiXCR on the reads. The data show a few hundred thousand distinct CDR3 sequences, approximately 40% seen once. These receptors' targets are unknown. The input for sequencing was cultured PBMCs, taken from culture after CMV antigen stimulation. Receptors were obtained from a human donor in good health (CMV status not recorded). Some clones in this sample may be carry-over from other donors' samples.

The genes are TRBV11-3 and TRBJ1-4, with D possibly matching TRBD1 (5 bases). The CDR3 sequence is 14 residues long. Germline CDR1 SGHNT, CDR2 YENEEA. Trimming pared 9 bases from V and 0 bases from J, leaving 11 bases between. CDR3 in DNA: TGTGCCAGTAAGGGGACCGCAACTAATGAAAAACTGTTTTTT. This encodes CASKGTATNEKLFF.

This clonotype was found many times. J is TRBJ1-5 and V is TRBV7-2; 9 nucleotides agree with TRBD1. V was clipped by 3 bases and J by 5 bases; unmatched bases: 5. Germline V gives CDR1 SGHTA, CDR2 FQGNSA. This CDR3 is built from 15 residues. The CDR3 sequence: CASSFAGQGYQPQHF. The DNA for the CDR3 is TGTGCCAGCAGCTTTGCGGGACAGGGATATCAGCCCCAGCATTTT.

V usage is TRBV10-3 and J usage is TRBJ1-3; tentative D call: TRBD1 (5 bases). The V end was cut by 2 bases, the J end by 0 bases, with 8 bases between. There are 15 residues in the CDR3. Germline V lookup: CDR1 ENHRY, CDR2 SYGVKD. CDR3 loop: CAISEGASSGNTIYF. The CDR3 DNA follows: TGTGCCATCAGTGAGGGGGCGAGCTCTGGAAACACCATATATTTT.

The rearrangement joins TRBV20-1 to TRBJ1-2; perhaps TRBD1 as D (6 bases). Germline CDR1 DFQATT, CDR2 SNEGSKA (reference sequence). Trimming took 3 bases from V and 8 from J, leaving 10 bases between them. This CDR3 has 11 residues. CDR3 in amino acids: CSARAGAGYTF. DNA of the CDR3: TGCAGTGCTAGGGCAGGGGCCGGCTACACCTTC.

V gene TRBV6-7 combines with J gene TRBJ2-3; 11 positions match TRBD2. TRBV6-7 has ORF status, its function being uncertain. Trimming took 0 bases from V and 3 from J; bases not matched to a gene: 8. The CDR3 has 18 amino acids. CDR3 nucleotide sequence: TGTGCCAGCAGTTACTCAGGGACTAGCGGAGGTGGTACAGATACGCAGTATTTT. It is translated as CASSYSGTSGGGTDTQYF.

The chain recombines TRBV27 with TRBJ2-7; 11 bases are a match to TRBD2. The CDR3 has 15 residues. Germline V gives CDR1 MNHEY, CDR2 SMNVEV (reference sequence). V shed 0 bases and J 2 bases; nucleotides not matched to a gene: 0. This chain's CDR3 is CASSLSLAGAYEQYF. As DNA, the CDR3 is TGTGCCAGCAGTTTATCACTAGCGGGAGCCTACGAGCAGTACTTC.

This clonotype was recorded a few times. This chain uses TRBV7-2 with TRBJ2-6, with 11 bases matching TRBD1. Germline CDR1 SGHTA, CDR2 FQGNSA. J lost 4 bases, V lost 5 bases, and 7 bases had no gene match. This CDR3 contains 17 residues. The chain's CDR3 is CASSASGQGAGANVLTF. The CDR3 DNA reads TGTGCCAGCAGCGCATCAGGACAGGGGGCCGGGGCCAACGTCCTGACTTTC.

The V and J genes are TRBV4-1 and TRBJ1-3; a weak D match, TRBD1 (6 bases). Germline V gene lookup returns CDR1 MGHRA and CDR2 YSYEKL. This CDR3 has 15 amino acids. V lost 2 bases and J 4 bases, leaving 12 bases between the germline ends. The CDR3 loop is CASSQLTGSGNTIYF. CDR3 bases: TGCGCCAGCAGCCAACTAACAGGGTCCGGAAACACCATATATTTT.

The V gene is TRBV6-1, the J gene TRBJ1-4, with TRBD1 matching over 7 bases. This CDR3 has 17 residues. V was pared by 2 bases and J by 0 bases, with 6 bases of the junction left unmatched. Looked up from germline, CDR1 is MNHNS and CDR2 is SASEGT. CDR3 sequence reads: CASSEWDSGATNEKLFF. The CDR3 DNA follows: TGTGCCAGCAGTGAATGGGACAGCGGCGCAACTAATGAAAAACTGTTTTTT.

This rearrangement joins TRBV19 to TRBJ1-3; D is perhaps TRBD1 (5 bases). The germline V gene encodes CDR1 LNHDA and CDR2 SQIVND (reference sequence). V lost 6 bases and J lost 4, with 19 bases in between. CDR3 size: 16 residues. The CDR3 is CASSPRLPGRGNTIYF. CDR3 bases: TGTGCCAGTAGCCCAAGATTACCGGGACGGGGAAACACCATATATTTT.

CDR3 sequence reads: CASSVSPGGRGGETQYF. For the CDR3, the DNA is TGTGCCAGCAGCGTCAGCCCGGGCGGGAGGGGAGGGGAGACCCAGTACTTC. The V call is TRBV9, the J call TRBJ2-5; TRBD2 matches at 9 bases. Losses at the gene ends were 2 bases for V and 5 bases for J; bases not matched to a gene: 13. The germline CDR1 and CDR2 sequences are SGDLS and YYNGEE. The CDR3 extends over 17 amino acids.

Only a few counts were recorded for this clonotype. J is TRBJ1-5 and V is TRBV5-4; TRBD1 is a possible D gene (6 bases). Germline CDR1 is SGHNT and CDR2 is YYREEE (reference sequence). Trimming took 4 bases from V and 0 from J, leaving 11 bases between them. CDR3 size: 15 residues. CDR3 bases: TGTGCCAGCAGCAAAGACAGGCCTAGCAATCAGCCCCAGCATTTT. Translating it yields CASSKDRPSNQPQHF.

This clonotype was observed at least ten times. The genes are TRBV28 and TRBJ2-5; the D call may be TRBD1 or TRBD2 (5 bases each). The V end was cut by 6 bases, the J end by 3 bases, with 11 bases between. The CDR3 extends over 13 amino acids. The germline V gene encodes CDR1 MDHEN and CDR2 SYDVKM. In DNA form, the CDR3 reads TGTGCCAGCAGCTTCGGGGCGGAAGAGACCCAGTACTTC. Amino acids: CASSFGAEETQYF.

J is TRBJ2-5 and V is TRBV6-5, with D possibly matching TRBD2 (5 bases). Trimming shortened V by 0 bases and J by 4 bases, and 15 bases separated the two germline ends. The CDR3 has 16 amino acids. Germline V gene data show CDR1 as MNHEY and CDR2 as SVGAGI. The CDR3 is CASSYSLGTRGETQYF. The CDR3 nucleotides are TGTGCCAGCAGTTACTCGCTGGGAACTAGAGGAGAGACCCAGTACTTC.

The chain couples TRBV12-3 or TRBV12-4 to TRBJ1-1; 9 bases line up with TRBD1. There are 17 residues in the CDR3. The junction had 14 bases not matched to a gene; V was cut back by 5 bases and J by 4 bases. For the CDR3, the DNA is TGTGCCAGCAGTCCCTCGGGACAGGGATATGAAGGCACTGAAGCTTTCTTT. This translates into CASSPSGQGYEGTEAFF.

This sequence joins TRBV4-2 and TRBJ2-1; 8 bases are shared with TRBD2. Germline lookup yields CDR1 LGHNA and CDR2 YNFKEQ. The length of the CDR3 is 15 residues. V lost 4 bases, J lost 0 bases, and 2 bases stayed unmatched. The DNA of the CDR3 is TGTGCCAGCAGCCCCGGGGGGGCCTCCTACAATGAGCAGTTCTTC. It translates to CASSPGGASYNEQFF.

This rearrangement joins TRBV20-1 to TRBJ2-2; D may be TRBD2 (6 bases). The germline V and J ends were trimmed by 6 bases and 7 bases, with 15 bases remaining between them. Germline V gene sequence: CDR1 DFQATT, CDR2 SNEGSKA (reference sequence). The CDR3 extends over 13 amino acids. Here the CDR3 reads CSARTIEDGELFF. In nucleotides, the CDR3 is TGCAGTGCCCGGACTATAGAGGACGGGGAGCTGTTTTTT.

The chain employs TRBV7-2 and TRBJ1-2, with unresolved D. Looked up from germline, CDR1 is SGHTA and CDR2 is FQGNSA. The ends were cut back, 1 base at V and 0 bases at J, with 12 bases in the middle. CDR3 length equals 16 residues. The DNA for the CDR3 is TGTGCCAGCAGCTTAGAAAGTTCCCAAACTAACTATGGCTACACCTTC. Its translation is CASSLESSQTNYGYTF.

This clonotype was seen more than once but under ten times. The V gene is TRBV4-2, the J gene TRBJ1-4, with D perhaps matching TRBD1 (6 bases). The V gene's germline CDR1 is LGHNA and CDR2 YNFKEQ. This CDR3 is built from 19 residues. V shed 1 base and J shed 6 bases, with 24 bases lying between them. The CDR3, as DNA: TGTGCCAGCAGCCAAGGGGGACAACAGGGTGGTGGAAATTATGAAAAACTGTTTTTT. It translates to CASSQGGQQGGGNYEKLFF.

This sequence joins TRBV12-3 or TRBV12-4 and TRBJ2-7; D remains unclear. The CDR3 length is 14 residues. V lost 5 bases to trimming and J lost 6 bases, with 17 bases between them. This chain's CDR3 is CASSTDATGFEQYF. For the CDR3, the DNA is TGTGCCAGCAGTACCGACGCGACGGGTTTCGAGCAGTACTTC.

This clonotype appeared many times. The J gene is TRBJ1-5, the V gene TRBV7-8; 7 nucleotides line up with TRBD1. Germline CDR1 SGHVS, CDR2 FQNEAQ. V was clipped by 0 bases and J by 1 base; unmatched bases: 3. The CDR3 is made up of 16 amino acids. The CDR3 DNA follows: TGTGCCAGCAGCTTAGCGGCGGACAGGAGCAATCAGCCCCAGCATTTT. This codes for CASSLAADRSNQPQHF.